These T cell receptor beta chains were read from a single sample in a study of brain T cells in children with intractable seizures. TCRdb's table, derived via immunoSEQ multiplex PCR, lists solely in-frame clones and lacks some. The sample contains approximately 330,000 clones, about 94% of which appear only once. Here the sequenced sample was peripheral blood, taken more than 4 months after surgery. Receptors originate from a boy less than two years old with tuberous sclerosis and intractable seizures. Each CDR3 is given with its conserved first and last residue. The order of the fields is clone size, V gene, D gene, J gene, CDR3 protein, CDR3 DNA. The D gene is left open where the match is weak. Rows give clone size only sometimes, using once, few, many, or a class for an expanded clone.

clone_size: -
v_call: TRBV14
d_call: TRBD1
j_call: TRBJ1-1
cdr3_aa: CASSPRTGGRWRNTEAFF
cdr3_nt: TGTGCCAGCAGCCCTCGGACAGGGGGCCGGTGGAGGAACACTGAAGCTTTCTTT

clone_size: -
v_call: TRBV19
d_call: -
j_call: TRBJ1-3
cdr3_aa: CASDSSGNTIYF
cdr3_nt: TGTGCCAGCGACAGCTCTGGAAACACCATATATTTT

clone_size: -
v_call: TRBV9
d_call: TRBD2
j_call: TRBJ2-1
cdr3_aa: CASSVDLYGSGLRNEQFF
cdr3_nt: TGTGCCAGCAGCGTAGATCTCTATGGTAGCGGGCTTCGCAATGAGCAGTTCTTC

clone_size: -
v_call: TRBV5-1
d_call: -
j_call: TRBJ2-1
cdr3_aa: CASSFGSYNEQFF
cdr3_nt: TGCGCCAGCAGCTTCGGGTCCTACAATGAGCAGTTCTTC

clone_size: -
v_call: TRBV6-7
d_call: -
j_call: TRBJ1-4
cdr3_aa: CASSKRGAGEKLFF
cdr3_nt: TGTGCCAGCAGTAAGAGAGGGGCGGGGGAAAAACTGTTTTTT

clone_size: once
v_call: TRBV7-9
d_call: -
j_call: TRBJ1-1
cdr3_aa: CASNSGAMNTEAFF
cdr3_nt: TGTGCCAGCAACTCGGGGGCAATGAACACTGAAGCTTTCTTT

clone_size: -
v_call: TRBV7-2
d_call: -
j_call: TRBJ2-4
cdr3_aa: CASSLTPLLAKNIQYF
cdr3_nt: TGTGCCAGCAGCTTAACACCTCTACTAGCCAAAAACATTCAGTACTTC

clone_size: -
v_call: TRBV6-6
d_call: TRBD1
j_call: TRBJ2-7
cdr3_aa: CASSYPPGTVSYEQYF
cdr3_nt: TGTGCCAGCAGTTACCCCCCCGGGACAGTCTCCTACGAGCAGTACTTC

clone_size: -
v_call: TRBV20-1
d_call: -
j_call: TRBJ2-1
cdr3_aa: CSASRRGDYNEQFF
cdr3_nt: TGCAGTGCTAGTAGAAGGGGGGACTACAATGAGCAGTTCTTC

clone_size: -
v_call: TRBV6-1
d_call: -
j_call: TRBJ1-6
cdr3_aa: CASSEAPGRNTSPLHF
cdr3_nt: TGTGCCAGCAGTGAAGCGCCAGGAAGGAATACTTCACCCCTCCACTTT

clone_size: -
v_call: TRBV10-1
d_call: -
j_call: TRBJ1-6
cdr3_aa: CVPGPLHF
cdr3_nt: TGCGTCCCGGGACCCCTCCACTTT

clone_size: -
v_call: TRBV4-1
d_call: -
j_call: TRBJ2-7
cdr3_aa: CASSQGAGFSYEQYF
cdr3_nt: TGCGCCAGCAGCCAAGGCGCAGGGTTCTCCTACGAGCAGTACTTC

clone_size: -
v_call: TRBV28
d_call: -
j_call: TRBJ1-6
cdr3_aa: CASSSWWGNSPLHF
cdr3_nt: TGTGCCAGCAGTTCGTGGTGGGGAAATTCACCCCTCCACTTT

clone_size: -
v_call: TRBV7-8
d_call: -
j_call: TRBJ2-5
cdr3_aa: CASSHFQETQYF
cdr3_nt: TGTGCCAGCAGCCATTTTCAAGAGACCCAGTACTTC

clone_size: -
v_call: TRBV24-1
d_call: -
j_call: TRBJ2-3
cdr3_aa: CATSDYRADTQYF
cdr3_nt: TGTGCCACCAGTGATTACAGGGCTGATACGCAGTATTTT

clone_size: -
v_call: TRBV4-1
d_call: -
j_call: TRBJ1-2
cdr3_aa: CASSPGDISGYGYTF
cdr3_nt: TGCGCCAGCAGCCCTGGGGACATTTCCGGCTATGGCTACACCTTC

clone_size: -
v_call: TRBV4-1
d_call: -
j_call: TRBJ2-2
cdr3_aa: CASSQDTGELFF
cdr3_nt: TGCGCCAGCAGCCAGGATACCGGGGAGCTGTTTTTT

clone_size: -
v_call: TRBV7-2
d_call: TRBD2
j_call: TRBJ2-1
cdr3_aa: CASSQPKLAPSYNEQFF
cdr3_nt: TGTGCCAGCAGCCAACCAAAACTAGCGCCTTCCTACAATGAGCAGTTCTTC

clone_size: -
v_call: TRBV6-5
d_call: TRBD2
j_call: TRBJ2-5
cdr3_aa: CASESGGGQETQYF
cdr3_nt: TGTGCCTCCGAGTCGGGAGGGGGGCAGGAGACCCAGTACTTC

clone_size: -
v_call: TRBV3-1/TRBV3-2
d_call: -
j_call: TRBJ1-3
cdr3_aa: CASSQEQPSSGNTIYF
cdr3_nt: TGTGCCAGCAGCCAAGAACAGCCCAGCTCTGGAAACACCATATATTTT

clone_size: -
v_call: TRBV11-3
d_call: -
j_call: TRBJ2-1
cdr3_aa: CASSLGGGPYNEQFF
cdr3_nt: TGTGCCAGCAGTTTGGGGGGGGGCCCCTACAATGAGCAGTTCTTC

clone_size: -
v_call: TRBV7-7
d_call: -
j_call: TRBJ2-5
cdr3_aa: CASSPSRPGSQETQYF
cdr3_nt: TGTGCTAGCAGCCCCTCCCGTCCGGGATCCCAAGAGACCCAGTACTTC

clone_size: once
v_call: TRBV15
d_call: -
j_call: TRBJ2-7
cdr3_aa: CATSRDKGPYEQYF
cdr3_nt: TGTGCCACCAGCAGAGATAAGGGCCCCTACGAGCAGTACTTC

clone_size: -
v_call: TRBV7-6
d_call: -
j_call: TRBJ1-2
cdr3_aa: CASSPDGSYGYTF
cdr3_nt: TGTGCCAGCAGCCCGGACGGGAGCTATGGCTACACCTTC

clone_size: once
v_call: TRBV4-2
d_call: -
j_call: TRBJ1-2
cdr3_aa: CASSPPGKGYGYTF
cdr3_nt: TGTGCCAGCAGCCCCCCCGGGAAGGGCTATGGCTACACCTTC

clone_size: -
v_call: TRBV4-1
d_call: -
j_call: TRBJ2-3
cdr3_aa: CASSQGFVGGTDTQYF
cdr3_nt: TGCGCCAGCAGCCAAGGGTTCGTGGGAGGCACAGATACGCAGTATTTT

clone_size: -
v_call: TRBV3-1/TRBV3-2
d_call: -
j_call: TRBJ2-7
cdr3_aa: CASSQGLPLSYEQYF
cdr3_nt: TGTGCCAGCAGCCAAGGGCTACCGTTGTCCTACGAGCAGTACTTC

clone_size: -
v_call: TRBV6-5
d_call: -
j_call: TRBJ1-3
cdr3_aa: CASSLVSSGNTIYF
cdr3_nt: TGTGCCAGCAGTTTGGTGAGCTCTGGAAACACCATATATTTT

clone_size: -
v_call: TRBV27
d_call: -
j_call: TRBJ1-2
cdr3_aa: CASSLTGTRGYTF
cdr3_nt: TGTGCCAGCAGTTTAACCGGGACACGGGGCTACACCTTC

clone_size: -
v_call: TRBV13
d_call: TRBD1
j_call: TRBJ1-6
cdr3_aa: CASSLGTGYNSPLHF
cdr3_nt: TGTGCCAGCAGCTTAGGGACAGGGTATAATTCACCCCTCCACTTT

clone_size: -
v_call: TRBV6-1
d_call: TRBD1
j_call: TRBJ2-5
cdr3_aa: CASSDSTGVQYF
cdr3_nt: TGTGCCAGCAGTGATAGTACAGGGGTCCAGTACTTC

clone_size: -
v_call: TRBV7-8
d_call: -
j_call: TRBJ1-2
cdr3_aa: CASSLARSANYGYTF
cdr3_nt: TGTGCCAGCAGCTTAGCCAGGTCTGCTAACTATGGCTACACCTTC

clone_size: -
v_call: TRBV3-1/TRBV3-2
d_call: -
j_call: TRBJ2-7
cdr3_aa: CASSQGAGEQYF
cdr3_nt: TGTGCCAGCAGCCAGGGGGCCGGAGAGCAGTACTTC

clone_size: -
v_call: TRBV15
d_call: TRBD1
j_call: TRBJ2-2
cdr3_aa: CATSRRQGLHGELFF
cdr3_nt: TGTGCCACCAGCAGACGACAGGGCCTTCACGGGGAGCTGTTTTTT

clone_size: -
v_call: TRBV11-2
d_call: TRBD1
j_call: TRBJ1-4
cdr3_aa: CASSYSPGQLTTRGEKLFF
cdr3_nt: TGTGCCAGCAGCTATTCTCCGGGACAGCTAACGACGCGGGGTGAAAAACTGTTTTTT

clone_size: -
v_call: TRBV24-1
d_call: -
j_call: TRBJ2-7
cdr3_aa: CATSESRSFQNYEQYF
cdr3_nt: TGTGCCACCAGTGAGTCTAGGTCCTTCCAGAACTACGAGCAGTACTTC

clone_size: few
v_call: TRBV2
d_call: -
j_call: TRBJ1-1
cdr3_aa: CASSEARLPTMNTEAFF
cdr3_nt: TGTGCCAGCAGTGAAGCGCGACTGCCCACCATGAACACTGAAGCTTTCTTT

clone_size: -
v_call: TRBV7-9
d_call: TRBD1
j_call: TRBJ2-1
cdr3_aa: CASSLPDRFTDNEQFF
cdr3_nt: TGTGCCAGCAGCTTACCGGACAGGTTTACTGACAATGAGCAGTTCTTC

clone_size: -
v_call: TRBV5-6
d_call: -
j_call: TRBJ1-1
cdr3_aa: CASSPLRGWYTEAFF
cdr3_nt: TGTGCCAGCAGCCCCCTCAGGGGTTGGTACACTGAAGCTTTCTTT

clone_size: once
v_call: TRBV9
d_call: TRBD2
j_call: TRBJ2-3
cdr3_aa: CASSVDSGRTDTQYF
cdr3_nt: TGTGCCAGCAGCGTAGATAGCGGGAGGACAGATACGCAGTATTTT

clone_size: -
v_call: TRBV4-1
d_call: -
j_call: TRBJ2-7
cdr3_aa: CASSQVFEATSYEQYF
cdr3_nt: TGCGCCAGCAGCCAAGTTTTCGAGGCAACCTCCTACGAGCAGTACTTC

clone_size: -
v_call: TRBV6-1
d_call: TRBD2
j_call: TRBJ2-6
cdr3_aa: CASSASGGAGANVLTF
cdr3_nt: TGTGCCAGCAGTGCTAGCGGGGGGGCTGGGGCCAACGTCCTGACTTTC

clone_size: -
v_call: TRBV4-2
d_call: -
j_call: TRBJ1-2
cdr3_aa: CASSQDHRGGLNGYTF
cdr3_nt: TGTGCCAGCAGCCAAGATCACCGGGGCGGTTTGAATGGCTACACCTTC

clone_size: few
v_call: TRBV7-9
d_call: TRBD1
j_call: TRBJ1-2
cdr3_aa: CASSLAQTGDDGYTF
cdr3_nt: TGTGCCAGCAGCTTAGCGCAAACAGGGGACGATGGCTACACCTTC

clone_size: -
v_call: TRBV28
d_call: -
j_call: TRBJ2-1
cdr3_aa: CASSLIYGDEQFF
cdr3_nt: TGTGCCAGCAGTTTAATTTACGGCGATGAGCAGTTCTTC

clone_size: once
v_call: TRBV7-9
d_call: -
j_call: TRBJ1-1
cdr3_aa: CASSLEQTEAFF
cdr3_nt: TGTGCCAGCAGCTTAGAACAGACTGAAGCTTTCTTT

clone_size: -
v_call: TRBV5-1
d_call: -
j_call: TRBJ1-3
cdr3_aa: CASSDGPGTGNTIYF
cdr3_nt: TGCGCCAGCAGCGACGGACCCGGGACGGGAAACACCATATATTTT

clone_size: once
v_call: TRBV5-8
d_call: -
j_call: TRBJ1-6
cdr3_aa: CASSQDRLDNSPLHF
cdr3_nt: TGTGCCAGCAGCCAAGACAGACTCGATAATTCACCCCTCCACTTT

clone_size: -
v_call: TRBV6-5
d_call: -
j_call: TRBJ2-3
cdr3_aa: CASSYSPGADTQYF
cdr3_nt: TGTGCCAGCAGTTACTCTCCAGGGGCAGATACGCAGTATTTT

clone_size: once
v_call: TRBV6-5
d_call: -
j_call: TRBJ2-1
cdr3_aa: CASESPSPPNEQFF
cdr3_nt: TGTGCCAGCGAAAGTCCCTCACCACCTAATGAGCAGTTCTTC

clone_size: -
v_call: TRBV27
d_call: -
j_call: TRBJ2-3
cdr3_aa: CASSVVGTDTQYF
cdr3_nt: TGTGCCAGCAGCGTGGTCGGCACAGATACGCAGTATTTT

clone_size: -
v_call: TRBV5-6
d_call: -
j_call: TRBJ1-2
cdr3_aa: CASSFVTKHYGYTF
cdr3_nt: TGTGCCAGCAGCTTCGTCACCAAGCACTATGGCTACACCTTC

clone_size: -
v_call: TRBV15
d_call: -
j_call: TRBJ1-6
cdr3_aa: CATSRDKADNSPLHF
cdr3_nt: TGTGCCACCAGCAGAGATAAAGCCGATAATTCACCCCTCCACTTT

clone_size: -
v_call: TRBV7-9
d_call: -
j_call: TRBJ2-1
cdr3_aa: CASSLDPVSFEQFF
cdr3_nt: TGTGCCAGCAGCTTAGACCCAGTCTCGTTTGAGCAGTTCTTC

clone_size: -
v_call: TRBV12-3/TRBV12-4
d_call: -
j_call: TRBJ1-3
cdr3_aa: CASRPSGNTIYF
cdr3_nt: TGTGCCAGCCGGCCCTCTGGAAACACCATATATTTT